This TCR beta chain was retrieved from a study of CD8 T cells in ankylosing spondylitis. TCRdb used MiXCR to reprocess the 5' RACE reads, holding one entry per CDR3 protein. This sample yields hundreds of thousands of distinct CDR3 sequences, of which approximately 11% are seen a single time; approximately 6.2% belongs to the top ten. Within the sample, this clonotype is medium-sized. Its antigen is undetermined. This CDR3 region has 15 residues. Trimming removed 8 bases from V and 8 bases from J, with 21 bases in between. Study conclusions and caveats: It appeared that ankylosing spondylitis blood was characterized by a TCR beta motif of several highly homologous variants.

Sequenced: blood, either unsorted or a sorted T cell fraction (not recorded which). V and J are TRBV12-3 or TRBV12-4 and TRBJ2-2; D is perhaps TRBD1 (6 bases). This clonotype was obtained from a male donor with ankylosing spondylitis. As DNA, the CDR3 is TGTGCCAGCCAACATCAGGGGCCGACCAAGGGGGAGCTGTTTTTT. Encoded protein: CASQHQGPTKGELFF.